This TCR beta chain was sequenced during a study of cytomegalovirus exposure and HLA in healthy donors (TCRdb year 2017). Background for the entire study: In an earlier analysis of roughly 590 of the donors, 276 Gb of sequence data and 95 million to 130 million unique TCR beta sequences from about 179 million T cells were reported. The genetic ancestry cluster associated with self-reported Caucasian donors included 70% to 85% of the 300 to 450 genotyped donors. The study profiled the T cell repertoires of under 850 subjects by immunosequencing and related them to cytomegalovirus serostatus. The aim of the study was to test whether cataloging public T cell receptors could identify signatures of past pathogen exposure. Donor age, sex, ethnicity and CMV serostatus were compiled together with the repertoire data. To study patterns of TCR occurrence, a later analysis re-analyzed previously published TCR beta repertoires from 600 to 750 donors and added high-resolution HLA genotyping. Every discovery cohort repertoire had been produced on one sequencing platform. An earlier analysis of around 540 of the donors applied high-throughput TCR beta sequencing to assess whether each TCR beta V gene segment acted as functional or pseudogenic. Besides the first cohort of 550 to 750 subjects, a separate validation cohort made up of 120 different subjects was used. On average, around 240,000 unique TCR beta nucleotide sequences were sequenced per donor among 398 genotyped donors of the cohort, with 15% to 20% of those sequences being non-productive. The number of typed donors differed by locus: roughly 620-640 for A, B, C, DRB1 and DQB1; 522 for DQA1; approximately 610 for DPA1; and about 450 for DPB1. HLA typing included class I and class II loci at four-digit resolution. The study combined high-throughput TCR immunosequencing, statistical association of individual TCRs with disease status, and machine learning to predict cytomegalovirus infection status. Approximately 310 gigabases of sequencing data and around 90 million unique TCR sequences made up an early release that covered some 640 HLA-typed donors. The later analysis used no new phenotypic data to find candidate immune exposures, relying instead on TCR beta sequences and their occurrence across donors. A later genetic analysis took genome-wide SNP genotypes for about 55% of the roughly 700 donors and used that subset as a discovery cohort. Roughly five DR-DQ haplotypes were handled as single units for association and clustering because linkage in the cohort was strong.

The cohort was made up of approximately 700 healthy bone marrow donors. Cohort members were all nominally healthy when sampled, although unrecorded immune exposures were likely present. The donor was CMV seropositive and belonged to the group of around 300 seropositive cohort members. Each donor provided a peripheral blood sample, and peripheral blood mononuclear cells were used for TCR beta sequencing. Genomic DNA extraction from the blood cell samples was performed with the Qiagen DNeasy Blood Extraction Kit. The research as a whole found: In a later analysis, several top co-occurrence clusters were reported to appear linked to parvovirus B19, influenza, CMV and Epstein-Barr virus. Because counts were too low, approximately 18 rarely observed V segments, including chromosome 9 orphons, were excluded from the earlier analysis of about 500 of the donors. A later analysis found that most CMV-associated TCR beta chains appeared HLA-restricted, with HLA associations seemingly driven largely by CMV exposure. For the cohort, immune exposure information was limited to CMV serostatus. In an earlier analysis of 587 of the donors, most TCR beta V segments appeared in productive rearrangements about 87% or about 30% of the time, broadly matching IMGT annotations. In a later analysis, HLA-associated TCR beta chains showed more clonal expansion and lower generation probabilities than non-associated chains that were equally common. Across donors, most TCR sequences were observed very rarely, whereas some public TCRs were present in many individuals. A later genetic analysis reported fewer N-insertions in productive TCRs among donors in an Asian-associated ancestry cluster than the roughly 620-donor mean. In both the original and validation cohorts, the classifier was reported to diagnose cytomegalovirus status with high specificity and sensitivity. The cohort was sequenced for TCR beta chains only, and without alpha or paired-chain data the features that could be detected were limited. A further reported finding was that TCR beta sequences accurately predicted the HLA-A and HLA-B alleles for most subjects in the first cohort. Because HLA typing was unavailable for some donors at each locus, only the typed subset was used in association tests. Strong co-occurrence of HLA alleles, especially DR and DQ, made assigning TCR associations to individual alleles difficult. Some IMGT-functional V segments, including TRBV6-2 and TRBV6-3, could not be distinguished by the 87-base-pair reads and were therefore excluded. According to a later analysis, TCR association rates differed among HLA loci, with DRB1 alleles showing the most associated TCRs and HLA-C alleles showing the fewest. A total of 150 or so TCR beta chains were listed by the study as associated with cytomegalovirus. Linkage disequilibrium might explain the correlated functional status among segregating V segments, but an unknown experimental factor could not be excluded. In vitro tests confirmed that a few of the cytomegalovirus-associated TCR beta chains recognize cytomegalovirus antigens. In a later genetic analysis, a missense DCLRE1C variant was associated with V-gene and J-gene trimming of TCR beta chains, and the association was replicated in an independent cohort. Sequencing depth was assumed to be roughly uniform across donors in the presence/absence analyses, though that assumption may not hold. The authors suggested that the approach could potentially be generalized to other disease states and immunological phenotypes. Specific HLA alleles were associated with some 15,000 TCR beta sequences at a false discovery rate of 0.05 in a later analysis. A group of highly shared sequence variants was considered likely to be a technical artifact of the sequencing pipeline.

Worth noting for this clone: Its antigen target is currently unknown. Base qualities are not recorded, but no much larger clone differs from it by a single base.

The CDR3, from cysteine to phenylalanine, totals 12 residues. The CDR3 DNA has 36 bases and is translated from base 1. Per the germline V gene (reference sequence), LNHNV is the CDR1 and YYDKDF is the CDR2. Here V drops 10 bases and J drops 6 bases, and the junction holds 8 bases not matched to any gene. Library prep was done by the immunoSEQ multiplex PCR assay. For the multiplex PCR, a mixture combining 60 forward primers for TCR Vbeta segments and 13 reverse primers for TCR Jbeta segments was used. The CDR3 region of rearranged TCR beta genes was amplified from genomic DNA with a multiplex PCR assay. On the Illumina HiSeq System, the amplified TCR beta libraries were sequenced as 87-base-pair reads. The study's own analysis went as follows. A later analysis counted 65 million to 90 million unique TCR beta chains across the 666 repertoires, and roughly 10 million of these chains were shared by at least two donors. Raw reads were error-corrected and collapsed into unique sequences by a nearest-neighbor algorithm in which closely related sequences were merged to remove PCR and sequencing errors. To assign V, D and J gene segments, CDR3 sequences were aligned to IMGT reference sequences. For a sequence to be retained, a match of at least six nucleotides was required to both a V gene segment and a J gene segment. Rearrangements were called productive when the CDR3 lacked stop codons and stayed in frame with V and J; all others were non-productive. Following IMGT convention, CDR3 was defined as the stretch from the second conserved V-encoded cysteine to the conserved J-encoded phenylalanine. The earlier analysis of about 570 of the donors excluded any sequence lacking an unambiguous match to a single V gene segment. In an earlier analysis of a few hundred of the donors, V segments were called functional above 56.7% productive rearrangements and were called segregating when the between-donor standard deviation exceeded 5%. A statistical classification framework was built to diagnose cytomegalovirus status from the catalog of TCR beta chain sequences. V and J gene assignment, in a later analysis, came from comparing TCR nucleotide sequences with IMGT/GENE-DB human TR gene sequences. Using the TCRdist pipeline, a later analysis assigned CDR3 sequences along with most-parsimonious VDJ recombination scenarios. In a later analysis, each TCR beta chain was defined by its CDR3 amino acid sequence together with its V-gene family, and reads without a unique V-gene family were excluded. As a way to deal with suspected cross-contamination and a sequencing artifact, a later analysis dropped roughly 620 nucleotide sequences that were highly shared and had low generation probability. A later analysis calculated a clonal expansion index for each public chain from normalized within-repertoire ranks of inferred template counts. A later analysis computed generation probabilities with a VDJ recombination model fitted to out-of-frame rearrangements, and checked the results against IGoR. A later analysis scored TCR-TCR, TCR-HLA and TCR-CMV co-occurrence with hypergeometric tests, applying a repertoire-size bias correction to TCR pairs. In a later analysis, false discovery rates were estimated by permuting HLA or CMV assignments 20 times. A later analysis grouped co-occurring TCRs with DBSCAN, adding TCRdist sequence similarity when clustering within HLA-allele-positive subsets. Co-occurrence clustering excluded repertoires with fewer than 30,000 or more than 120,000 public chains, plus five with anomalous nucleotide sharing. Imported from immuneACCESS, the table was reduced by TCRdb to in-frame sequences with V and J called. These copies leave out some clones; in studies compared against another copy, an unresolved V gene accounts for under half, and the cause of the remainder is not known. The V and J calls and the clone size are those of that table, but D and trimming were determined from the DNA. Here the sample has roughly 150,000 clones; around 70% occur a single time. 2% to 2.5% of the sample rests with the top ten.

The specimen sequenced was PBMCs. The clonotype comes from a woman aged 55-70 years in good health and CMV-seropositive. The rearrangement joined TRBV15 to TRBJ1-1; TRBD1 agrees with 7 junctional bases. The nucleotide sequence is TGTGCCATCTCCGGGACAGAGGCTGAAGCTTTCTTT. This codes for CAISGTEAEAFF.